This TCR beta chain was obtained from a study of T cell repertoires in aging, cancer and after chemotherapy. TRB rearrangements spanning V, D and J were amplified using mixed TRB-A/B primers. TCRdb itself ran the multiplex PCR reads through MiXCR, one entry per CDR3 protein. The sample carries 15,000 to 20,000 distinct CDR3 sequences, over 35% recorded once. The template was genomic DNA from peripheral blood, not RNA. This receptor was obtained from a human donor with a solid tumor. Sequencing input: blood.

CDR3: CASSPGLAGVGTDTQYF. The CDR3 DNA is TGTGCCAGCTCTCCAGGACTAGCGGGAGTGGGGACAGATACGCAGTATTTT. The chain recombines TRBV18 with TRBJ2-3; 13 bases match TRBD2. Germline CDR1 reads KGHSH; CDR2 reads LQKENI. The CDR3 totals 17 residues. The junction had 9 bases not matched to a gene; V was cut back by 6 bases and J by 3 bases.